A single sample gave rise to the 13 T cell receptor beta chains below, sequenced in a study of T cell repertoires in cytomegalovirus infection. TCRdb passed the reads through MiXCR, listing each CDR3 protein once. The sample consists of 250,000 or so distinct CDR3 sequences, around an eighth of them appearing once. What was sequenced was PBMCs. These receptors were taken from a human donor in good health (CMV status not recorded). Some clones in this sample may be carry-over from other donors' samples.

This clonotype came up many times. The CDR3 here is CASNRNQGALVAFF. Written as DNA, the CDR3 is TGTGCCAGCAACCGTAATCAGGGGGCTTTAGTGGCTTTCTTT. The chain recombines TRBV28 with TRBJ1-1; 8 bases align to TRBD1. This CDR3 contains 14 residues. The V segment lost 7 bases and the J segment 11 bases; nucleotides outside the gene matches: 15. CDR1 MDHEN and CDR2 SYDVKM come from the germline V gene.

This clonotype was picked up many times. This rearrangement joins TRBV10-3 to TRBJ2-3, with 11 nucleotides matching TRBD2. The CDR3 consists of 16 residues. The trim removed 3 bases at V and 4 bases at J, leaving 6 bases unmatched. The germline V gene has CDR1 ENHRY and CDR2 SYGVKD. Here the CDR3 reads CAISEGSSGRADTQYF. The CDR3 DNA reads TGTGCCATCAGTGAAGGGAGTAGCGGGAGGGCAGATACGCAGTATTTT.

The chain is built from TRBV28 and TRBJ1-2; perhaps TRBD1 as D (6 bases). The CDR3 contains 14 residues. Germline V lookup: CDR1 MDHEN, CDR2 SYDVKM. V lost 6 bases and J 4 bases, leaving 15 bases between the germline ends. CDR3 nucleotide sequence: TGTGCCAGCAGGGGGCAGGGGAAGATCTATGGCTACACCTTC. It translates to CASRGQGKIYGYTF.

In its sample, this clonotype was seen many times. This chain uses TRBV28 with TRBJ1-5; D unresolved. There are 14 residues in the CDR3. V lost 3 bases and J lost 6, with 12 bases in between. CDR1 is MDHEN, CDR2 SYDVKM, per germline. CDR3 in amino acids: CASSFDREGQPQHF. The CDR3 DNA sequence: TGTGCCAGCAGTTTTGATAGGGAGGGTCAGCCCCAGCATTTT.

This clonotype was seen only a few times. The gene calls are TRBV7-2 and TRBJ2-7, with D tentatively TRBD2 (6 bases). Between the trimmed V and J ends, which lost 1 base and 2 bases, there was a span of 12 bases. The CDR3 is made up of 15 amino acids. Germline-derived CDR1 and CDR2 are SGHTA and FQGNSA. CDR3 residues: CASSLVGGLTYEQYF. As DNA, the CDR3 is TGTGCCAGCAGCTTAGTTGGAGGGCTGACCTACGAGCAGTACTTC.

In this sample, this clonotype turned up many times. The chain links TRBV6-5 to TRBJ2-7; D is unresolved. The CDR3 is made up of 11 amino acids. V was cut by 3 bases and J by 5 bases, with 5 bases left in between. Germline CDR1 is MNHEY and CDR2 is SVGAGI. In DNA form, the CDR3 reads TGTGCCAGCAGTTATCCCCACGAGCAGTACTTC. Its protein product is CASSYPHEQYF.

The sample holds a few counts of this clonotype. The chain is built from TRBV29-1 and TRBJ2-3; D unresolved. The length of the CDR3 is 13 residues. The germline gives CDR1 SQVTM, CDR2 ANQGSEA. With 7 bases removed from V and 2 bases from J, the gap between germline ends came to 13 bases. The CDR3 sequence is CSASPGITDTQYF. The CDR3 nucleotides are TGCAGCGCCTCTCCTGGGATCACAGATACGCAGTATTTT.

CDR3 sequence (DNA): TGTGCCAGCAGTACGGACAGGGTTGAAAAACTGTTTTTT. Its translation is CASSTDRVEKLFF. The chain carries TRBV2 and TRBJ1-4; 8 nucleotides line up with TRBD1. CDR3 length: 13 residues. CDR1 and CDR2 from the germline V gene are SNHLY and FYNNEI. The junction had 3 bases not matched to a gene; V was cut back by 5 bases and J by 7 bases.

The table lists this clonotype with a few counts. The J gene is TRBJ2-7, the V gene TRBV20-1, with D possibly being TRBD2 (6 bases). There are 13 residues in the CDR3. Germline CDR1 and CDR2: DFQATT and SNEGSKA (reference sequence). CDR3 sequence: CSGGDSFSYEQYF. CDR3 bases: TGCAGCGGTGGGGACTCCTTCTCCTACGAGCAGTACTTC.

This clonotype showed up many times. The V and J genes are TRBV7-2 and TRBJ1-2; D call uncertain. The germline CDR1 and CDR2 sequences are SGHTA and FQGNSA. The CDR3 is 12 residues long. Trimming left V 2 bases short and J 10 bases short, with 11 bases between. Here the CDR3 DNA reads TGTGCCAGCAGCTTAAACGGGCTCGTCTACACCTTC. Protein product: CASSLNGLVYTF.

In this sample, this clonotype turned up a few times. This chain uses TRBV18 with TRBJ1-4, with no clear D. The V and J ends lost 6 bases and 0 bases respectively, with 14 bases between them. In germline, CDR1 is KGHSH, CDR2 LQKENI. CDR3 length equals 16 residues. The CDR3 coding sequence is TGTGCCAGCTCCCCCAGGAGTTCCGCAACTAATGAAAAACTGTTTTTT. Protein product: CASSPRSSATNEKLFF.

At least ten counts were recorded for this clonotype. This chain links TRBV7-6 with TRBJ2-1; 10 nucleotides agree with TRBD2. Trimming removed 5 bases from V and 7 bases from J; junction bases left unmatched: 5. The CDR3 is 14 residues long. Germline V gene data show CDR1 as SGHVS and CDR2 as FNYEAQ. CDR3 loop: CASSPTGLANEQFF. CDR3 nucleotide sequence: TGTGCCAGCAGCCCGACGGGACTAGCGAATGAGCAGTTCTTC. The complete variable domain, with remaining parts taken from reference TRBV7-6 and TRBJ2-1, reads GAGVSQSPRYKVTKRGQDVALRCDPISGHVSLYWYRQALGQGPEFLTYFNYEAQQDKSGLPNDRFSAERPEGSISTLTIQRTEQRDSAMYRCASSPTGLANEQFFGPGTRLTVL.

This clonotype was picked up a small number of times. V is TRBV28 and J is TRBJ2-1, with 7 bases that match TRBD2. J was trimmed by 1 base and V by 6 bases; bases with no gene match: 12. The CDR3 runs 17 residues. Germline V gene sequence: CDR1 MDHEN, CDR2 SYDVKM. The CDR3 reads CASRPSILGGSYNEQFF. The CDR3 region has the DNA TGTGCCAGCAGACCTAGTATCTTGGGAGGGTCCTACAATGAGCAGTTCTTC.